This T cell receptor beta chain was recovered during a study of shared clonotypes between healthy human individuals. The protocol was immunoSEQ multiplex PCR, while the TCRdb copy is restricted to in-frame clones and leaves out a portion. The data contain 150,000 to 200,000 clones, 80% to 95% of them seen just once; the ten biggest clones take up 0.067%. J was trimmed by 4 bases and V by 1 base; bases with no gene match: 4. Per germline, CDR1 MDHEN and CDR2 SYDVKM. The CDR3 loop spans 15 amino acids. The clonotype originates from a woman younger than 45 in good health. The chain is built from TRBV28 and TRBJ2-7, with 10 bases fitting TRBD1. Sample: naive CD4+ T cells sorted from blood. Subset given: CD45RA+ positively selected. The CDR3 bases are TGTGCCAGCAGTTTATCCGGGACAGGGGCATACGAGCAGTACTTC. Translation gives CASSLSGTGAYEQYF.